The 2 T cell receptor beta chains below come from one sample, sequenced in a study of blood T cell repertoires in COVID-19. Assay used: immunoSEQ multiplex PCR; TCRdb lists only in-frame clones, some missing. Among over 200,000 clones listed, 75% to 90% were seen once. The sequencing sample was made of PBMCs or T cells enriched from blood (not recorded which). The source of these receptors is a young woman who had been exposed to COVID-19.

V and J are TRBV10-2 and TRBJ2-1, with 7 bases lining up with TRBD2. Looked up from germline, CDR1 is WSHSY and CDR2 is SAAADI. The V gene end was trimmed by 4 bases and the J gene end by 4 bases; junction bases not matched to a gene: 4. The CDR3 is 14 amino acids. This CDR3 is CASSVSSGYNEQFF. DNA of the CDR3: TGCGCCAGCAGTGTGTCTAGCGGTTACAATGAGCAGTTCTTC.

The V call is TRBV2, the J call TRBJ2-5; 8 bases are a match to TRBD2. J gave up 4 bases and V 6 bases, and 13 bases lay outside the gene matches. Germline loops: CDR1 SNHLY, CDR2 FYNNEI. This CDR3 is built from 16 residues. CDR3 in DNA: TGTGCCAGCAGGGCCCCCAGCGGGAGATGGTTAGAGACCCAGTACTTC. Translated: CASRAPSGRWLETQYF.